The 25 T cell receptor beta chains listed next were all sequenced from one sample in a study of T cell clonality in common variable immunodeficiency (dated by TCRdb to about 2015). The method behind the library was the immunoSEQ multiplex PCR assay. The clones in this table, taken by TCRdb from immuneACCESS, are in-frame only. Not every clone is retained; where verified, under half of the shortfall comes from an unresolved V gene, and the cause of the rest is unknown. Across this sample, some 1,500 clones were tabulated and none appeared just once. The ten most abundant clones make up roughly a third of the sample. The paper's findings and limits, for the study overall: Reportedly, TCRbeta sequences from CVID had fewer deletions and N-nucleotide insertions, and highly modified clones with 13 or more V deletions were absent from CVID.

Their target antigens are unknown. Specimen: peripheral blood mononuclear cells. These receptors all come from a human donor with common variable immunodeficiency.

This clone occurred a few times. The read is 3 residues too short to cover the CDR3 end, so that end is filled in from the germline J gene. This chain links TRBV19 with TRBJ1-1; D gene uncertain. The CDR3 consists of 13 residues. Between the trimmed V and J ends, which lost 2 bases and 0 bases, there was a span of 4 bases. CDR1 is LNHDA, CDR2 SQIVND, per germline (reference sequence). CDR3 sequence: CASSIQMNTEAFF. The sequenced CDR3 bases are TGTGCCAGTAGTATACAAATGAACACTGAA.

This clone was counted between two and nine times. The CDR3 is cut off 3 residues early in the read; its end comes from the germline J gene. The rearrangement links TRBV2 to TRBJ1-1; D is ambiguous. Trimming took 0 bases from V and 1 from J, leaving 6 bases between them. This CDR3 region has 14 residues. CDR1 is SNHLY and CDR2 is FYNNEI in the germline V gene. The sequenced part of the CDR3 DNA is TGTGCCAGCAGTGAAGCCTATGAGAACACTGAA. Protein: CASSEAYENTE. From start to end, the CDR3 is CASSEAYENTEAFF. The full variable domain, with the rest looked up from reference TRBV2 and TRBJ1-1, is EPEVTQTPSHQVTQMGQEVILRCVPISNHLYFYWYRQILGQKVEFLVSFYNNEISEKSEIFDDQFSVERPDGSNFTLKIRSTKLEDSAMYFCASSEAYENTEAFFGQGTRLTVV.

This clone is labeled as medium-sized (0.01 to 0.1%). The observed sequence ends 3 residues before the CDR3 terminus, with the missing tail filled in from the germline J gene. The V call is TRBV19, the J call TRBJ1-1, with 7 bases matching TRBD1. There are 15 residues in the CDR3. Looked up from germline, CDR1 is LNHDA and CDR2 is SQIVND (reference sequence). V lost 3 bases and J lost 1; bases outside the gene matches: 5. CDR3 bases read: TGTGCCAGTAGTATCGGGCCAGGGGGGAACACTGAA. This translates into CASSIGPGGNTE. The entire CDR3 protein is CASSIGPGGNTEAFF.

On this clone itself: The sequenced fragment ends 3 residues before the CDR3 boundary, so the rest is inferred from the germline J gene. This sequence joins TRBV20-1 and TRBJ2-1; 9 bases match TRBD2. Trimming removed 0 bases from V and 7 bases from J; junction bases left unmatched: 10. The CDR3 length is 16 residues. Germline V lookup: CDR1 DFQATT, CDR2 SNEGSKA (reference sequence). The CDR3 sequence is CSARDLGGGAGNEQFF. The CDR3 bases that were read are TGCAGTGCTAGAGATCTTGGCGGGGGGGCAGGTAATGAG.

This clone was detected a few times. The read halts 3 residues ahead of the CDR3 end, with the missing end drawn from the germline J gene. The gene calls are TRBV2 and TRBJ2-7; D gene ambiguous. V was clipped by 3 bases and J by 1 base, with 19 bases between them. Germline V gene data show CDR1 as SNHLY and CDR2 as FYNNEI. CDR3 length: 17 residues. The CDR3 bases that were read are TGTGCCAGCAGTGATTGGAACAGAAAACTTGAGTCCTACGAG. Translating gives CASSDWNRKLESYE. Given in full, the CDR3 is CASSDWNRKLESYEQYF.

Here the CDR3 reads CASSESSAGQGYEQYF. The sequenced part of the CDR3 DNA is TGTGCCAGCAGTGAATCATCTGCGGGACAGGGCTACGAG. J is TRBJ2-7 and V is TRBV2, with TRBD1 identical over 9 bases. The read stops 3 residues short of the end of the CDR3; the missing end is completed from the germline J gene. The V gene's germline CDR1 is SNHLY and CDR2 FYNNEI. The CDR3 runs 16 residues. V shed 2 bases, J shed 3 bases, and the junction held 8 bases outside the gene matches.

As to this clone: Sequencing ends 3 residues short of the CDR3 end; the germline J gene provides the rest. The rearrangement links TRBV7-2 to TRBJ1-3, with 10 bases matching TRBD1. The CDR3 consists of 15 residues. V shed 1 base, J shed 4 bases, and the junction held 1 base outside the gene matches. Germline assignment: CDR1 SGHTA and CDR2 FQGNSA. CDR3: CASSLGQGAGNTIYF. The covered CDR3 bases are TGTGCCAGCAGCTTAGGACAGGGGGCCGGAAACACC.

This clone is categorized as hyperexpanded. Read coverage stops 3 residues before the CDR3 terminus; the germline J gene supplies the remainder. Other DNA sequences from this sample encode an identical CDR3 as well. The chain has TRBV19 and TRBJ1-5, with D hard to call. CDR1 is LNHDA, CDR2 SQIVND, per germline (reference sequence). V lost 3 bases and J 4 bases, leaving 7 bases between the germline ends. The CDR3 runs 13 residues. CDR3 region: CASSISYNQPQHF. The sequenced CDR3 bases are TGTGCCAGTAGTATTTCCTATAATCAGCCC.

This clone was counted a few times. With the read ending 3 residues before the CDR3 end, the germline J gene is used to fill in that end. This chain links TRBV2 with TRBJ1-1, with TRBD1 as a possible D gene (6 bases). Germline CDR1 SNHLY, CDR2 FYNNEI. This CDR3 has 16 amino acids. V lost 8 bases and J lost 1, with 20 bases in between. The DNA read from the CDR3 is TGTGCCAGCTTCCTCACGGGCGGGGGCGCGAACACTGAA. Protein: CASFLTGGGANTE. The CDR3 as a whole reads CASFLTGGGANTEAFF.

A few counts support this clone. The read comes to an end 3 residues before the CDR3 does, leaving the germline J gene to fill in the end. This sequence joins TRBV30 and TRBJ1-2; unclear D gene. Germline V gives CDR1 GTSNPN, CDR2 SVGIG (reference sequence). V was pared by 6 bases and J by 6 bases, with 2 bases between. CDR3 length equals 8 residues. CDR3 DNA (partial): TGTGCCTGTAATGGC. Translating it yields CACNG. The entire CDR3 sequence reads CACNGYTF.

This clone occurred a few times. CDR3 residues: CASSEAAPGQITGELFF. The part of the CDR3 DNA that was read is TGTGCCAGCAGTGAAGCGGCTCCGGGACAAATCACCGGGGAG. This chain joins TRBV2 and TRBJ2-2, with a possible D match to TRBD1 (6 bases). Read coverage stops 3 residues before the CDR3 terminus; the germline J gene supplies the remainder. V was cut by 0 bases and J by 4 bases, with 15 bases left in between. Per the germline V gene, CDR1 is SNHLY and CDR2 is FYNNEI. CDR3 length equals 17 residues.

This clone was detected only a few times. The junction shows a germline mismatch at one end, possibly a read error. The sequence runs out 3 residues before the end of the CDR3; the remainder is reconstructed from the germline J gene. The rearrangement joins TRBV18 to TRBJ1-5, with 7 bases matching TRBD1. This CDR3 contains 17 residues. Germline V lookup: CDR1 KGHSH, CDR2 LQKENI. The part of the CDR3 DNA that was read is TGTGCCAGCTCAGCACCGTCCGGGACAGATAGCAATCAGCCC. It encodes CASSAPSGTDSNQP. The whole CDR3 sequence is CASSAPSGTDSNQPQHF.

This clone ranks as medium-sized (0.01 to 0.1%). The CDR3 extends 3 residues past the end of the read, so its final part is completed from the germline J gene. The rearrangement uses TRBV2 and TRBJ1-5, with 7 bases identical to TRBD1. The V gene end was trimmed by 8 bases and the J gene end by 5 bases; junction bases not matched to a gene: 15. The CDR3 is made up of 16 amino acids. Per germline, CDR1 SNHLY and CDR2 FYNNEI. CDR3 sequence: CASGPLRQGGDQPQHF. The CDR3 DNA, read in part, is TGTGCCAGCGGCCCCCTGAGACAGGGAGGGGATCAGCCC.

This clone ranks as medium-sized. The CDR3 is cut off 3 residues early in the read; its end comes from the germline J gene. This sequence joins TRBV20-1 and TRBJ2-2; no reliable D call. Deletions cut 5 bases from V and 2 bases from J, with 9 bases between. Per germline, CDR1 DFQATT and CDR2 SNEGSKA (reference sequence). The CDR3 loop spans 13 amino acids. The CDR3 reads CSAPSFNTGELFF. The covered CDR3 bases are TGCAGTGCTCCTTCGTTCAACACCGGGGAG.

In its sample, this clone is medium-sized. CDR3 DNA (partial): TGTGCCAGCAGTGAATACGGACAGTCGGTAAATCAGCCC. This encodes CASSEYGQSVNQP. The entire CDR3 is CASSEYGQSVNQPQHF. The chain has TRBV6-1 and TRBJ1-5; a weak D match, TRBD1 (6 bases). The read ends 3 residues early relative to the CDR3; the germline J gene fills the gap. With 2 bases removed from V and 4 bases from J, the gap between germline ends came to 15 bases. This CDR3 is built from 16 residues. Per the germline V gene, CDR1 is MNHNS and CDR2 is SASEGT.

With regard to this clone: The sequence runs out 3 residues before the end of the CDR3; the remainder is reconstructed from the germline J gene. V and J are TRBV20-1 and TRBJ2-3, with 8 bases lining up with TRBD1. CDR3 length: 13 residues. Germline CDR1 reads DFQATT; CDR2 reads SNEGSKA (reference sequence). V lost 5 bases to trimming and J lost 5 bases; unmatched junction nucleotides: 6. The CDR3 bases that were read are TGCAGTGCTGACAGGGGCGGCGAAGATACG. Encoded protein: CSADRGGEDT. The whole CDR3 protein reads CSADRGGEDTQYF.

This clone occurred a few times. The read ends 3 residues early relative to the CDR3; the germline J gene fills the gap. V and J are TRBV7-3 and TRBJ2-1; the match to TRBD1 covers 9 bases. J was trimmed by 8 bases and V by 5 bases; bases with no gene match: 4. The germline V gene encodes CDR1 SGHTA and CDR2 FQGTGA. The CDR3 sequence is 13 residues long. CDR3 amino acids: CASSLGQGHEQFF. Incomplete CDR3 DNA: TGTGCCAGCAGCCTGGGACAGGGACATGAG.

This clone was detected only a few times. CDR3 sequence reads: CASSPPDRTKPQHF. Partial CDR3 DNA: TGTGCCAGCAGCCCACCGGACAGGACGAAGCCC. This sequence joins TRBV7-9 and TRBJ1-5, with TRBD1 matching 7 bases. Coverage ceases 3 residues before the CDR3 finishes, and the germline J gene fills in the end. Germline CDR1 is SEHNR and CDR2 is FQNEAQ (reference sequence). The CDR3 contains 14 residues. The trim removed 5 bases at V and 8 bases at J, leaving 9 bases unmatched.

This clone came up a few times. The covered CDR3 bases are TGTGCCAGCAGCTCTCCCCTAGCGGGGGGTTGGGAAGATACG. It translates to CASSSPLAGGWEDT. The full CDR3 protein reads CASSSPLAGGWEDTQYF. The chain employs TRBV7-3 and TRBJ2-3; 11 positions agree with TRBD2. With the read ending 3 residues before the CDR3 end, the germline J gene is used to fill in that end. The junction had 11 bases not matched to a gene; V was cut back by 4 bases and J by 5 bases. This CDR3 region has 17 residues. Germline V gene sequence: CDR1 SGHTA, CDR2 FQGTGA.

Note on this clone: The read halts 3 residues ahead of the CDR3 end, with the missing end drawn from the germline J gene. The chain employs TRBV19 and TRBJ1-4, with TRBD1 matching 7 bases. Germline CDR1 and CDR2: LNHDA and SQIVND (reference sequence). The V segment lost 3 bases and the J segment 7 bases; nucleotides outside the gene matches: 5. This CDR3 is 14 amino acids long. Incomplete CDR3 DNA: TGTGCCAGTAGTATGGGTGGGACAGCTGAAAAA. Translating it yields CASSMGGTAEK. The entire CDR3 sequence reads CASSMGGTAEKLFF.

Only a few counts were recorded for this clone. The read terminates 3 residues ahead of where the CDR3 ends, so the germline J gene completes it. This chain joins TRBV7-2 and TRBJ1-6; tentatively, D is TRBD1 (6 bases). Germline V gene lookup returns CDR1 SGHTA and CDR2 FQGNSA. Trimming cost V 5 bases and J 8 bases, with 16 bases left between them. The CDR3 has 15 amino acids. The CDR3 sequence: CASSPHQGIHSPLHF. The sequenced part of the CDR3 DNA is TGTGCCAGCAGCCCCCACCAGGGGATCCATTCACCC.

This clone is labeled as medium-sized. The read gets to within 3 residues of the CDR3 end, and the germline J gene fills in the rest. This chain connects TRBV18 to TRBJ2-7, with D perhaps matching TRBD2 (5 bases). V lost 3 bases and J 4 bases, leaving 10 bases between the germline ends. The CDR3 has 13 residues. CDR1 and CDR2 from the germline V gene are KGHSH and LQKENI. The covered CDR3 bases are TGTGCCAGCTCACCGGTCGGGGAGTACGAG. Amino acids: CASSPVGEYE. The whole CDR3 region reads CASSPVGEYEQYF.

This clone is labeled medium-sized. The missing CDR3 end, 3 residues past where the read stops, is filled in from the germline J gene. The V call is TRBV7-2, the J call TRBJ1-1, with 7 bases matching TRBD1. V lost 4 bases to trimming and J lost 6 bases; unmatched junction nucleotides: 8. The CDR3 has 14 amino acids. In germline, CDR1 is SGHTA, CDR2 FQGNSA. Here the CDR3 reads CASSSEKQGAEAFF. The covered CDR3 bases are TGTGCCAGCAGCTCAGAGAAGCAGGGGGCTGAA.

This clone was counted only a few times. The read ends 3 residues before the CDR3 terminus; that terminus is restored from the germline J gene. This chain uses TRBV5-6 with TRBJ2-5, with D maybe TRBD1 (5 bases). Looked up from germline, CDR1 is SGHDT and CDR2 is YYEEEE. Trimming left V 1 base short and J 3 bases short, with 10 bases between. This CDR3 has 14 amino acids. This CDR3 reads CASSLLEGEETQYF. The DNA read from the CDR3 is TGTGCCAGCAGCTTGTTAGAAGGGGAAGAGACC.

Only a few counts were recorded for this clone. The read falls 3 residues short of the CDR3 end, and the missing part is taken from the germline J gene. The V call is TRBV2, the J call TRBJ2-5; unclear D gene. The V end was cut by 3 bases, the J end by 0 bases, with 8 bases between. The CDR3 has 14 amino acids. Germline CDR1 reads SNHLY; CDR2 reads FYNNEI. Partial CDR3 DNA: TGTGCCAGCAGTGACATAACATACCAAGAGACC. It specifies CASSDITYQET. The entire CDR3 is CASSDITYQETQYF.